This is a list of T cell receptor beta chains from one sample in a study of neoadjuvant anti-PD-1 for oral cavity cancer. Generated by immunoSEQ multiplex PCR, the TCRdb table keeps only in-frame clones and is missing some. Altogether fewer than 90,000 clones are present, roughly 84% being singletons, with the ten largest covering about 3.7%. The sample consisted of PBMCs, taken after nivolumab (anti-PD-1) treatment. The receptors come from a person between 35 and 79 years old with oral cavity squamous cell carcinoma. Each CDR3 is given with its conserved first and last residue. Fields, in order: clone size, J gene, V gene, D gene, CDR3 DNA, CDR3 protein. D genes are given only for firm matches. Clone size is not always given. Where it is, it says once, few, many or a class for expanded clones.

abundance: .
j_gene: TRBJ2-2
v_gene: TRBV6-4
d_gene: .
CDR3nt: TGTGCCAGCAGGGGTAGGCTAGTGGGAGACACCGGGGAGCTGTTTTTT
CDR3aa: CASRGRLVGDTGELFF

abundance: .
j_gene: TRBJ2-7
v_gene: TRBV6-6
d_gene: .
CDR3nt: TGTGCCAGCAGTCGCCGGGACGGAGGCTACGAGCAGTACTTC
CDR3aa: CASSRRDGGYEQYF

abundance: once
j_gene: TRBJ2-7
v_gene: TRBV5-4
d_gene: .
CDR3nt: TGTGCCAGCAGCTTGGAGGCGGGCTACGAGCAGTACTTC
CDR3aa: CASSLEAGYEQYF

abundance: .
j_gene: TRBJ2-7
v_gene: TRBV6-5
d_gene: TRBD1
CDR3nt: TGTGCCAGCAGTGCTACGACAGGGTCCTACGAGCAGTACTTC
CDR3aa: CASSATTGSYEQYF

abundance: .
j_gene: TRBJ1-5
v_gene: TRBV29-1
d_gene: .
CDR3nt: TGCAGCGTTGGGGGGCAGGGATTCAATCAGCCCCAGCATTTT
CDR3aa: CSVGGQGFNQPQHF

abundance: once
j_gene: TRBJ1-2
v_gene: TRBV6-6
d_gene: .
CDR3nt: TGTGCCAGCAGGGGCGGTGGGAGGATTAACTATGGCTACACCTTC
CDR3aa: CASRGGGRINYGYTF

abundance: .
j_gene: TRBJ2-7
v_gene: TRBV4-2
d_gene: .
CDR3nt: TGTGCCAGCAGCCCCAGGACCGAAGGCCCCTACGAGCAGTACTTC
CDR3aa: CASSPRTEGPYEQYF

abundance: .
j_gene: TRBJ2-7
v_gene: TRBV10-3
d_gene: TRBD1
CDR3nt: TGTGCCATCAGTGAGTCTTTAGGGACAGCCTACGAGCAGTACTTC
CDR3aa: CAISESLGTAYEQYF

abundance: few
j_gene: TRBJ2-7
v_gene: TRBV2
d_gene: .
CDR3nt: TGTGCCAGCAGTTATATAGGGGAGCAGTACTTC
CDR3aa: CASSYIGEQYF

abundance: .
j_gene: TRBJ2-7
v_gene: TRBV2
d_gene: .
CDR3nt: TGTGCCAGCAGTGATGCATTATACGAGCAGTACTTC
CDR3aa: CASSDALYEQYF

abundance: .
j_gene: TRBJ2-2
v_gene: TRBV5-1
d_gene: .
CDR3nt: TGCGCCAGCAGCCGGGACGGTCGGGACACCGGGGAGCTGTTTTTT
CDR3aa: CASSRDGRDTGELFF

abundance: .
j_gene: TRBJ2-6
v_gene: TRBV11-2
d_gene: .
CDR3nt: TGTGCCAGTAGAACTCTAGCCGGTGGGGGGGCCAACGTCCTGACTTTC
CDR3aa: CASRTLAGGGANVLTF

abundance: .
j_gene: TRBJ2-7
v_gene: TRBV10-3
d_gene: .
CDR3nt: TGTGCCATCAGTGAGTCGACCGGGGCGAGGGGCGAGCAGTACTTC
CDR3aa: CAISESTGARGEQYF

abundance: .
j_gene: TRBJ1-1
v_gene: TRBV29-1
d_gene: .
CDR3nt: TGCAGCGTTGGAGGGAGGACTGAAGCTTTCTTT
CDR3aa: CSVGGRTEAFF

abundance: .
j_gene: TRBJ2-1
v_gene: TRBV14
d_gene: .
CDR3nt: TGTGCCAGCAGCCAAAAAAACAGAGCCAGCTCCTACAATGAGCAGTTCTTC
CDR3aa: CASSQKNRASSYNEQFF

abundance: .
j_gene: TRBJ2-7
v_gene: TRBV5-4
d_gene: TRBD2
CDR3nt: TGTGCCAGCAGCCCCCGGGGTAGCGGGGATGACTACGAGCAGTACTTC
CDR3aa: CASSPRGSGDDYEQYF

abundance: .
j_gene: TRBJ2-4
v_gene: TRBV19
d_gene: .
CDR3nt: TGTGCCAGTAGTATAATGGCCCCGGGTGCCAAAAACATTCAGTACTTC
CDR3aa: CASSIMAPGAKNIQYF

abundance: .
j_gene: TRBJ2-7
v_gene: TRBV27
d_gene: .
CDR3nt: TGTGCCAGCAGTTTCGACGGGGCCTACGAGCAGTACTTC
CDR3aa: CASSFDGAYEQYF

abundance: .
j_gene: TRBJ2-4
v_gene: TRBV30
d_gene: TRBD1
CDR3nt: TGTGCCTGGCTCGACAGGGGAAAAAACATTCAGTACTTC
CDR3aa: CAWLDRGKNIQYF

abundance: .
j_gene: TRBJ2-2
v_gene: TRBV13
d_gene: .
CDR3nt: TGTGCCAGCAGCGTTGCACGACTTGAGAACACCGGGGAGCTGTTTTTT
CDR3aa: CASSVARLENTGELFF

abundance: .
j_gene: TRBJ2-2
v_gene: TRBV30
d_gene: .
CDR3nt: TGTGCCTGGAGTAGGGGATTTCCCCTGAACACCGGGGAGCTGTTTTTT
CDR3aa: CAWSRGFPLNTGELFF

abundance: .
j_gene: TRBJ2-7
v_gene: TRBV11-2
d_gene: .
CDR3nt: TGTGCCAGCAGCTTAGATACAGGACCTATATACTTC
CDR3aa: CASSLDTGPIYF

abundance: few
j_gene: TRBJ1-5
v_gene: TRBV7-9
d_gene: .
CDR3nt: TGTGCCAGCACCGACATCGGGGGTTACGATCAGCCCCAGCATTTT
CDR3aa: CASTDIGGYDQPQHF

abundance: .
j_gene: TRBJ2-1
v_gene: TRBV19
d_gene: .
CDR3nt: TGTGCCAGTAGGGGGGGCGCCAATGAGCAGTTCTTC
CDR3aa: CASRGGANEQFF

abundance: .
j_gene: TRBJ2-1
v_gene: TRBV4-1
d_gene: TRBD2
CDR3nt: TGCGCCAGCAGCCAAGGAGGGACTAGCATCGATGAGCAGTTCTTC
CDR3aa: CASSQGGTSIDEQFF

abundance: once
j_gene: TRBJ2-7
v_gene: TRBV25-1
d_gene: .
CDR3nt: TGTGCCAGCAGCCTTGGACCTGACTACGAGCAGTACTTC
CDR3aa: CASSLGPDYEQYF

abundance: .
j_gene: TRBJ1-1
v_gene: TRBV7-9
d_gene: .
CDR3nt: TGTGCCAGCAGCCCACCCCGGGGGGAATCCACTGAAGCTTTCTTT
CDR3aa: CASSPPRGESTEAFF

abundance: .
j_gene: TRBJ2-1
v_gene: TRBV29-1
d_gene: .
CDR3nt: TGCAGCGTTGAACAGGGGTTGACGAACAATGAGCAGTTCTTC
CDR3aa: CSVEQGLTNNEQFF

abundance: .
j_gene: TRBJ2-7
v_gene: TRBV5-1
d_gene: TRBD1
CDR3nt: TGCGCCAGCAGCAGGGGACAGGTCAGCTACGAGCAGTACTTC
CDR3aa: CASSRGQVSYEQYF

abundance: .
j_gene: TRBJ1-5
v_gene: TRBV6-1
d_gene: TRBD1
CDR3nt: TGTGCCAGCACCTTAACAGGGGACGTTCAGCCCCAGCATTTT
CDR3aa: CASTLTGDVQPQHF

abundance: .
j_gene: TRBJ1-2
v_gene: TRBV5-5
d_gene: .
CDR3nt: TGTGCCAGCAGCGAAGACTTAGACCCCAGGGCAGGCTACACCTTC
CDR3aa: CASSEDLDPRAGYTF

abundance: .
j_gene: TRBJ2-7
v_gene: TRBV27
d_gene: .
CDR3nt: TGTGCCAGCAGTCCCTCGGACCCAGACAGGCTAACCTATCCGCGCTCCTACGAGCAGTACTTC
CDR3aa: CASSPSDPDRLTYPRSYEQYF

abundance: .
j_gene: TRBJ1-2
v_gene: TRBV29-1
d_gene: .
CDR3nt: TGCAGCGTTGAAGTAGGGAGACAGATCTTAAACACCTTC
CDR3aa: CSVEVGRQILNTF

abundance: .
j_gene: TRBJ1-1
v_gene: TRBV6-5
d_gene: .
CDR3nt: TGTGCCAGCAGTTCCCTCGCCCTAAACACTGAAGCTTTCTTT
CDR3aa: CASSSLALNTEAFF

abundance: .
j_gene: TRBJ1-2
v_gene: TRBV2
d_gene: .
CDR3nt: TGTGCCAGCAGCGGGACACAATATGGCTACACCTTC
CDR3aa: CASSGTQYGYTF

abundance: .
j_gene: TRBJ2-1
v_gene: TRBV19
d_gene: TRBD1
CDR3nt: TGTGCCAGCAAGGACAGGGGCAATGAGCAGTTCTTC
CDR3aa: CASKDRGNEQFF

abundance: .
j_gene: TRBJ2-3
v_gene: TRBV2
d_gene: .
CDR3nt: TGTGCCACGGGCCGGGCAGATACGCAGTATTTT
CDR3aa: CATGRADTQYF

abundance: .
j_gene: TRBJ1-1
v_gene: TRBV5-5
d_gene: .
CDR3nt: TGTGCCAGCAGCTTGGATAGGAATACTGAAGCTTTCTTT
CDR3aa: CASSLDRNTEAFF

abundance: .
j_gene: TRBJ2-7
v_gene: TRBV28
d_gene: TRBD1
CDR3nt: TGTGCCAGTATGACAGGGGGCGGTACGGGCGAGCAGTACTTC
CDR3aa: CASMTGGGTGEQYF

abundance: .
j_gene: TRBJ2-1
v_gene: TRBV9
d_gene: .
CDR3nt: TGTGCCAGCAGCGTAGGGGCTAAATCGGTTGAGCAGTTCTTC
CDR3aa: CASSVGAKSVEQFF

abundance: once
j_gene: TRBJ2-7
v_gene: TRBV19
d_gene: TRBD2
CDR3nt: TGTGCCAGTAGCGCTCCCACTAGCGGGAGGTCCTACGAGCAGTACTTC
CDR3aa: CASSAPTSGRSYEQYF

abundance: .
j_gene: TRBJ2-1
v_gene: TRBV7-9
d_gene: TRBD2
CDR3nt: TGTGCCAGCAGCTTAGAGTTGGGACTAGCGGGAGGCTATGAGCAGTTCTTC
CDR3aa: CASSLELGLAGGYEQFF

abundance: once
j_gene: TRBJ1-2
v_gene: TRBV11-2
d_gene: TRBD1
CDR3nt: TGTGCCAGCAGCTTAGGGCTGACGGGGACAGGGGACTATGGCTACACCTTC
CDR3aa: CASSLGLTGTGDYGYTF

abundance: .
j_gene: TRBJ1-2
v_gene: TRBV5-1
d_gene: TRBD1
CDR3nt: TGCGCCAGCAGCGAAGACAGGGGGCTCTATGGCTACACCTTC
CDR3aa: CASSEDRGLYGYTF

abundance: .
j_gene: TRBJ2-6
v_gene: TRBV4-1
d_gene: .
CDR3nt: TGCGCCAGCAGCCAAGATTTAATGTCTGGGGCCAACGTCCTGACTTTC
CDR3aa: CASSQDLMSGANVLTF

abundance: .
j_gene: TRBJ2-1
v_gene: TRBV27
d_gene: .
CDR3nt: TGTGCCAGCAGTTTCGGCGGGATTGAGCAGTTCTTC
CDR3aa: CASSFGGIEQFF

abundance: .
j_gene: TRBJ2-2
v_gene: TRBV5-1
d_gene: TRBD2
CDR3nt: TGCGCCAGCAGCTTGGATGGGGTGCGGGGGACGAACACCGGGGAGCTGTTTTTT
CDR3aa: CASSLDGVRGTNTGELFF

abundance: .
j_gene: TRBJ1-1
v_gene: TRBV30
d_gene: .
CDR3nt: TGTGCCTGGAGTGTCGGAGGCGGCACTGAAGCTTTCTTT
CDR3aa: CAWSVGGGTEAFF

abundance: .
j_gene: TRBJ2-1
v_gene: TRBV10-1
d_gene: .
CDR3nt: TGCGCCAGCAGTGCCCAGCGAGGGGTCAATGAGCAGTTCTTC
CDR3aa: CASSAQRGVNEQFF

abundance: .
j_gene: TRBJ1-2
v_gene: TRBV5-1
d_gene: .
CDR3nt: TGCGCCAGCAGCCTGGAAAGAACGGCTAATGGCTACACCTTC
CDR3aa: CASSLERTANGYTF